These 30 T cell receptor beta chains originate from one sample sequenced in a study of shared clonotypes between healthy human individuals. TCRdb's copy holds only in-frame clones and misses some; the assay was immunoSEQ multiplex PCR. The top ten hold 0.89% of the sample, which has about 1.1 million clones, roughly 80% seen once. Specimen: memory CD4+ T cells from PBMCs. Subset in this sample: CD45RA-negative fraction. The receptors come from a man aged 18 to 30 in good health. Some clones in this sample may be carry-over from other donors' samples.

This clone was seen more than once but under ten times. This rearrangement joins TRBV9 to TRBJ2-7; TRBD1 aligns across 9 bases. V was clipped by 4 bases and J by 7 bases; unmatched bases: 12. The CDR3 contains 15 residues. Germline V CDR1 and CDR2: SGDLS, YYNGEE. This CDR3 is CASSSTGTGFSEQYF. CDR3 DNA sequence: TGTGCCAGCAGCTCAACCGGGACAGGGTTTAGTGAGCAGTACTTC.

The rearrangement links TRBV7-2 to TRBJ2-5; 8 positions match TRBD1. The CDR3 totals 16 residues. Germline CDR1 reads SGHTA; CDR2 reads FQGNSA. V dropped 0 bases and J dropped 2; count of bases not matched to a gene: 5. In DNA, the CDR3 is TGTGCCAGCAGCTTAGCGCTTACAGGGGGTCAAGAGACCCAGTACTTC. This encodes CASSLALTGGQETQYF.

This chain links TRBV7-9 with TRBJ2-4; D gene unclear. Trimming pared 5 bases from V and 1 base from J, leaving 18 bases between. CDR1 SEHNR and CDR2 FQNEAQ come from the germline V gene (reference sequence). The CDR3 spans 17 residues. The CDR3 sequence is CASSPWTASLAKNIQYF. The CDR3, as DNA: TGTGCCAGCAGCCCGTGGACCGCATCGTTGGCCAAAAACATTCAGTACTTC.

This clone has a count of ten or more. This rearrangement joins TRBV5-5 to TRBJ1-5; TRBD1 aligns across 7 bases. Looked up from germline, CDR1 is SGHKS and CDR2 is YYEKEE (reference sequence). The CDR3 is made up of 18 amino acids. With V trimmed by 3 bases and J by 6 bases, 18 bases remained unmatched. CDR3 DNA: TGTGCCAGCAGCTACGGGACAGTTCCAGCGGCGCTGAGTCAGCCCCAGCATTTT. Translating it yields CASSYGTVPAALSQPQHF.

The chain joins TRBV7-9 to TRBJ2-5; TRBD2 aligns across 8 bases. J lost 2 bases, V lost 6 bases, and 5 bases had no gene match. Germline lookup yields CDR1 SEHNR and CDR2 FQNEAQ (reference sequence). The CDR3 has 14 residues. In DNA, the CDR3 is TGTGCCAGCAGGTTTAGCGGGATACAAGAGACCCAGTACTTC. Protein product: CASRFSGIQETQYF.

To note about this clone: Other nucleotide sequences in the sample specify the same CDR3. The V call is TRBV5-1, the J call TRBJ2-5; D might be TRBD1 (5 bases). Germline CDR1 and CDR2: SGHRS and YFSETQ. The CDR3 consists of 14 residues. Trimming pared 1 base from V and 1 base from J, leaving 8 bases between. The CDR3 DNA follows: TGCGCCAGCAGCTTGTTAGGGGCCCAAGAGACCCAGTACTTC. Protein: CASSLLGAQETQYF.

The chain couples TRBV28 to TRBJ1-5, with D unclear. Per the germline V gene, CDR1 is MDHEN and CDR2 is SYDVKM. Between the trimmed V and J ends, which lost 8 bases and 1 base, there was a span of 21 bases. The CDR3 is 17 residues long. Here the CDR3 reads CASRKLSGDASNQPQHF. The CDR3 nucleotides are TGTGCCAGCCGAAAACTCTCCGGGGATGCCAGCAATCAGCCCCAGCATTTT.

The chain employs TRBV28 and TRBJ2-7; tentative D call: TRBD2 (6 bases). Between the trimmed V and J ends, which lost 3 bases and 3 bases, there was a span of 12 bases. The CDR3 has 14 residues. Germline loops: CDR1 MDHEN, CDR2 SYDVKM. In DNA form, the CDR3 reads TGTGCCAGCAGTTTGTCTAGCGCACTCTACGAGCAGTACTTC. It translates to CASSLSSALYEQYF.

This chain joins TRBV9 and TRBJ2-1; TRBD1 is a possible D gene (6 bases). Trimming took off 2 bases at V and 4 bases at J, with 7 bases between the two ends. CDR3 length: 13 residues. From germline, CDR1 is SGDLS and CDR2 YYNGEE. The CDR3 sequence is CASSVDRYNEQFF. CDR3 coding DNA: TGTGCCAGCAGCGTGGACAGATACAATGAGCAGTTCTTC.

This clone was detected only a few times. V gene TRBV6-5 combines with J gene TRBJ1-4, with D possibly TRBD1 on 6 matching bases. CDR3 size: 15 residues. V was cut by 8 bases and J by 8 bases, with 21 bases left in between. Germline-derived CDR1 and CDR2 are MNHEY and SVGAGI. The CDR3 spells CASGSTGRVEEKLFF. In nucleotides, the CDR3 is TGTGCCAGCGGGTCTACAGGGAGGGTAGAGGAAAAACTGTTTTTT.

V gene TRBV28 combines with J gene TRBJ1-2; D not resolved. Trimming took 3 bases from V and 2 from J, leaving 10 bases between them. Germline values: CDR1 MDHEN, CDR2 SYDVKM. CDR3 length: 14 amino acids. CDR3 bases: TGTGCCAGCAGTTTGGCGGACCGCAACTATGGCTACACCTTC. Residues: CASSLADRNYGYTF.

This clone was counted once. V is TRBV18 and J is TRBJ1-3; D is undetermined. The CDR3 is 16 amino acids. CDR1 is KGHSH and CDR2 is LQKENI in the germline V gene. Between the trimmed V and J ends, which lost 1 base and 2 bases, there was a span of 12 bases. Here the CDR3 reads CASSPRVVGTGNTIYF. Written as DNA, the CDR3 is TGTGCCAGCTCACCACGGGTGGTAGGGACTGGAAACACCATATATTTT.

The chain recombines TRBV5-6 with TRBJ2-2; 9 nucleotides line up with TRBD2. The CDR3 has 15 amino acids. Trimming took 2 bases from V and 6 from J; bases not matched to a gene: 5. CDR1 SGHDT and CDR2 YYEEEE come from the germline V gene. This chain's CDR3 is CASSLLAGEPGELFF. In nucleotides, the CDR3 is TGTGCCAGCAGCTTATTAGCGGGAGAGCCCGGGGAGCTGTTTTTT. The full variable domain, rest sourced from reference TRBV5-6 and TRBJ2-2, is DAGVTQSPTHLIKTRGQQVTLRCSPKSGHDTVSWYQQALGQGPQFIFQYYEEEERQRGNFPDRFSGHQFPNYSSELNVNALLLGDSALYLCASSLLAGEPGELFFGEGSRLTVL.

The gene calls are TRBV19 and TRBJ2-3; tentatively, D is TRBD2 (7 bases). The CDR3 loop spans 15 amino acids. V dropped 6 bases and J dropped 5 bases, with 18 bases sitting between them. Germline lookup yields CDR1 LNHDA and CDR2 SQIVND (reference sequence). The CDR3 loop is CASSSGGQRGDTQYF. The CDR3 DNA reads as TGTGCCAGTAGCTCCGGGGGGCAGCGGGGAGATACGCAGTATTTT.

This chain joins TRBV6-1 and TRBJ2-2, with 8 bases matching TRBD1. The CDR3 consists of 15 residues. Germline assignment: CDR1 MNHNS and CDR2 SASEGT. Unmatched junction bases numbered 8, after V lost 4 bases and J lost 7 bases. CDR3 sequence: CASSGMTGDVGELFF. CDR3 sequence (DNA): TGTGCCAGCAGTGGGATGACAGGGGACGTCGGGGAGCTGTTTTTT.

This chain's CDR3 is CASSQGVTQYF. CDR3 in DNA: TGTGCCAGCAGCCAGGGGGTTACGCAGTACTTC. The genes are TRBV14 and TRBJ2-7; the D gene could be TRBD1 or TRBD2 (5 bases each). Trimming removed 3 bases at V and 9 bases at J, with 9 bases between. Germline CDR1 reads SGHDN; CDR2 reads FVKESK. CDR3 length equals 11 residues. Full variable domain (remainder filled in from reference TRBV14 and TRBJ2-7): EAGVTQFPSHSVIEKGQTVTLRCDPISGHDNLYWYRRVMGKEIKFLLHFVKESKQDESGMPNNRFLAERTGGTYSTLKVQPAELEDSGVYFCASSQGVTQYFGPGTRLTVT.

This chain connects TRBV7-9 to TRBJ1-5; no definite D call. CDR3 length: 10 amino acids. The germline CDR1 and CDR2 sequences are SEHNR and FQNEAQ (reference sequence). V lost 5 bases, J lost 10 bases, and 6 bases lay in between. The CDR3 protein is CASSPLPQHF. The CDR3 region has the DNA TGTGCCAGCAGCCCACTTCCCCAGCATTTT. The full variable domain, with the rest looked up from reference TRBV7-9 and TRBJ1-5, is DTGVSQNPRHKITKRGQNVTFRCDPISEHNRLYWYRQTLGQGPEFLTYFQNEAQLEKSRLLSDRFSAERPKGSFSTLEIQRTEQGDSAMYLCASSPLPQHFGDGTRLSIL.

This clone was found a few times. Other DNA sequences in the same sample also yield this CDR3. For the CDR3, the DNA is TGTGCCAGCAGCTTAGTTAGCGGGCAATACAATGAGCAGTTCTTC. This encodes CASSLVSGQYNEQFF. V usage is TRBV7-9 and J usage is TRBJ2-1, with 7 bases identical to TRBD2. V was pared by 1 base and J by 4 bases, with 4 bases of the junction left unmatched. From germline, CDR1 is SEHNR and CDR2 FQNEAQ (reference sequence). This CDR3 spans 15 amino acids.

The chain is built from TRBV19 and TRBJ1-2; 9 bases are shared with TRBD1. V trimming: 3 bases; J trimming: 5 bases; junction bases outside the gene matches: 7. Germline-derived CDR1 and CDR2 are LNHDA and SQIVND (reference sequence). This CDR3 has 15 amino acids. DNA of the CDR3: TGTGCCAGTAGTATGTCTGGACAGGGGAGATATGGCTACACCTTC. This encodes CASSMSGQGRYGYTF.

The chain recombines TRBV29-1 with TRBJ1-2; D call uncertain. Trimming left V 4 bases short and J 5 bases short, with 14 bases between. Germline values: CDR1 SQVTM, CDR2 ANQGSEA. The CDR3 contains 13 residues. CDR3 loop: CSVGNVGWYGYTF. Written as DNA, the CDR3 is TGCAGCGTTGGAAACGTGGGGTGGTATGGCTACACCTTC.

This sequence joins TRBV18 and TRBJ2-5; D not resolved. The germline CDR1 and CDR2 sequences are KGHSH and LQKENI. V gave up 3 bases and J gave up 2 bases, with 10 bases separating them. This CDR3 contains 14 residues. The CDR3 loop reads CASSPPAGQETQYF. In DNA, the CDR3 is TGTGCCAGCTCACCCCCGGCAGGACAAGAGACCCAGTACTTC. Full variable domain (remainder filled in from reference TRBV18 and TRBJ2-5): NAGVMQNPRHLVRRRGQEARLRCSPMKGHSHVYWYRQLPEEGLKFMVYLQKENIIDESGMPKERFSAEFPKEGPSILRIQQVVRGDSAAYFCASSPPAGQETQYFGPGTRLLVL.

CDR3 protein: CASSPGQGEKETQYF. The CDR3 coding sequence is TGTGCCAGCAGCCCCGGACAGGGGGAGAAAGAGACCCAGTACTTC. J is TRBJ2-5 and V is TRBV6-1, with 10 bases lining up with TRBD1. Trimming cost V 6 bases and J 3 bases; bases outside gene matches: 7. Germline values: CDR1 MNHNS, CDR2 SASEGT. The CDR3 consists of 15 residues.

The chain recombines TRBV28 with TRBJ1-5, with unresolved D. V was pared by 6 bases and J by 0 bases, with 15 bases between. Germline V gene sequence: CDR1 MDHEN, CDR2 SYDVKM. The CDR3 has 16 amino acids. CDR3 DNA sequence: TGTGCCAGCAGAATAATGTGGGCATATAGCAATCAGCCCCAGCATTTT. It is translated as CASRIMWAYSNQPQHF.

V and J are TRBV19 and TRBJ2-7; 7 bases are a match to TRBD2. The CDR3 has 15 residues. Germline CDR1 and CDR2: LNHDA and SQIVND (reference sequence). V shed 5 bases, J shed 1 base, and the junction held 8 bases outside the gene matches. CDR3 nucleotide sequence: TGTGCCAGTAGTCGAGGCGGGAGACCTTCCTACGAGCAGTACTTC. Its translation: CASSRGGRPSYEQYF.

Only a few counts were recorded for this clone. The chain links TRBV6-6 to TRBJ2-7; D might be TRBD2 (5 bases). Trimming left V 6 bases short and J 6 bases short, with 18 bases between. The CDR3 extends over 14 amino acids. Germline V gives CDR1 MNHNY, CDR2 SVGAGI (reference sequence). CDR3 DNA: TGTGCCAGCAGGAGGACTTCGCTAATGATCGAGCAGTACTTC. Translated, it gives CASRRTSLMIEQYF.

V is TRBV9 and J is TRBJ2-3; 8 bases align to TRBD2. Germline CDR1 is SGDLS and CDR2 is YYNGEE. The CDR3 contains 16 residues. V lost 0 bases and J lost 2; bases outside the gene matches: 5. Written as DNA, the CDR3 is TGTGCCAGCAGCGTAGGAATGCGGGGGGTCACAGATACGCAGTATTTT. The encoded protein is CASSVGMRGVTDTQYF.

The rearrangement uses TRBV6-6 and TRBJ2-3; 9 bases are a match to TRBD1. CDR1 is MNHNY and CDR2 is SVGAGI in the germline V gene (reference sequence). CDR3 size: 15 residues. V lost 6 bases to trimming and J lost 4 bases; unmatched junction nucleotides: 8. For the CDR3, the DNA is TGTGCCAGCAGCCCGGACAGGGGTGGATCAGATACGCAGTATTTT. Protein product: CASSPDRGGSDTQYF.

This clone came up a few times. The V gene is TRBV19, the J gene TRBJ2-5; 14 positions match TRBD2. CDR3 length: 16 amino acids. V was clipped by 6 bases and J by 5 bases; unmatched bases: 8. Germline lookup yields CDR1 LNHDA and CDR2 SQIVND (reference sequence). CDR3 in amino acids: CASRKTSGRARETQYF. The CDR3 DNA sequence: TGTGCCAGTAGGAAGACTAGCGGGAGGGCGCGGGAGACCCAGTACTTC.

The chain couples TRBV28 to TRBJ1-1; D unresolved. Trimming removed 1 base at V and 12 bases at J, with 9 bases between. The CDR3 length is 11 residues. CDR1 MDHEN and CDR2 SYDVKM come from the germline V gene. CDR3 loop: CASSLLQRTFF. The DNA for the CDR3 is TGTGCCAGCAGTTTATTACAGCGGACTTTCTTT.

DNA for the CDR3: TGTGCCAGCTGGGGCCAGGGGCGGGGGAACACTGAAGCTTTCTTT. Translation gives CASWGQGRGNTEAFF. The chain joins TRBV28 to TRBJ1-1, with a possible D match to TRBD1 (6 bases). Germline-derived CDR1 and CDR2 are MDHEN and SYDVKM. Trimming left V 8 bases short and J 1 base short, with 17 bases between. The length of the CDR3 is 15 residues. The full variable domain, rest sourced from reference TRBV28 and TRBJ1-1, is DVKVTQSSRYLVKRTGEKVFLECVQDMDHENMFWYRQDPGLGLRLIYFSYDVKMKEKGDIPEGYSVSREKKERFSLILESASTNQTSMYLCASWGQGRGNTEAFFGQGTRLTVV.